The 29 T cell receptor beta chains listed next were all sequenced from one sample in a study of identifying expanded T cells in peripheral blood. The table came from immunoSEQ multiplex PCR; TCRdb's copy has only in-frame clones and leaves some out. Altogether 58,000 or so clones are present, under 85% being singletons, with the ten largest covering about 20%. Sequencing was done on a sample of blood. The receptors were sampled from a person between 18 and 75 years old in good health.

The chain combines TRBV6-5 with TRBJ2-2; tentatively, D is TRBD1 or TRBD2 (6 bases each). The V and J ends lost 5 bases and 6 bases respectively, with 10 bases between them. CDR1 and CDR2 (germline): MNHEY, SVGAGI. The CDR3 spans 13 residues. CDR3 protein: CASSRGDSGELFF. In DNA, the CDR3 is TGTGCCAGCAGTAGGGGGGATTCCGGGGAGCTGTTTTTT.

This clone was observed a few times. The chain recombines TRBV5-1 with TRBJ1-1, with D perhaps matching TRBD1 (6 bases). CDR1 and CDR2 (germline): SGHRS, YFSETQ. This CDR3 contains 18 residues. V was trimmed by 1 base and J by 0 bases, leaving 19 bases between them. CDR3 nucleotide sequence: TGCGCCAGCAGCTTGTGGTTCACAGGGTTGCGGCTGAACACTGAAGCTTTCTTT. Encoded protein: CASSLWFTGLRLNTEAFF.

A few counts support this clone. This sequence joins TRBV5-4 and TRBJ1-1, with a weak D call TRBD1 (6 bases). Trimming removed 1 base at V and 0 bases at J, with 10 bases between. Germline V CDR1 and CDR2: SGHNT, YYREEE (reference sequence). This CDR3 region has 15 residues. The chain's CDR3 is CASSLWQGMNTEAFF. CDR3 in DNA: TGTGCCAGCAGCTTGTGGCAGGGGATGAACACTGAAGCTTTCTTT.

CDR3: CASSEVWGQDYGQYF. The CDR3 coding sequence is TGTGCCAGCAGTGAAGTGTGGGGACAAGACTACGGGCAGTACTTC. The chain uses TRBV6-1 and TRBJ2-5; D might be TRBD1 (6 bases). Germline loops: CDR1 MNHNS, CDR2 SASEGT. This CDR3 region has 15 residues. Trimming left V 1 base short and J 11 bases short, with 20 bases between.

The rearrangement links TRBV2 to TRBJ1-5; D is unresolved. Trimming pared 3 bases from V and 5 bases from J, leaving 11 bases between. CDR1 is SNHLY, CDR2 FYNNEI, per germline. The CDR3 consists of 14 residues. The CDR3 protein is CASSEGRPHQPQHF. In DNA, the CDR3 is TGTGCCAGCAGTGAGGGCAGGCCCCATCAGCCCCAGCATTTT.

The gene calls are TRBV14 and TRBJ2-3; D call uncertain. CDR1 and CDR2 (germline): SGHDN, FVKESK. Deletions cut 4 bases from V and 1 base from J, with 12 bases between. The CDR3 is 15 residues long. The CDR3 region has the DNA TGTGCCAGCAGCCGGGCAGCGCTCCGCACAGATACGCAGTATTTT. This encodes CASSRAALRTDTQYF.

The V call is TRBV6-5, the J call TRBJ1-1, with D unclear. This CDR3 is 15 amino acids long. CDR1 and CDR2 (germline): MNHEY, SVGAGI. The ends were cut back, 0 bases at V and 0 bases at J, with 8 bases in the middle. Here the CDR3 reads CASSYSETVNTEAFF. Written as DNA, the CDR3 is TGTGCCAGCAGTTACTCCGAGACGGTGAACACTGAAGCTTTCTTT.

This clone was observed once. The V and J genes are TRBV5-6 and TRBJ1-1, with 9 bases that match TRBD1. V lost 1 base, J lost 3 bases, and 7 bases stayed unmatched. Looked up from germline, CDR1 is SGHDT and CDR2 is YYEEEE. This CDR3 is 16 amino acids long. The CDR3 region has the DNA TGTGCCAGCAGCTTGCCGGGACAGGGTAAGGACACTGAAGCTTTCTTT. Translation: CASSLPGQGKDTEAFF.

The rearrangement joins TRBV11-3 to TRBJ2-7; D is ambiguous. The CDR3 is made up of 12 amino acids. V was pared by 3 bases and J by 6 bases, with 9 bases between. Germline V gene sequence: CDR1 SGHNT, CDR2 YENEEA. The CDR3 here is CASSFAGGEQYF. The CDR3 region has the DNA TGTGCCAGCAGCTTCGCAGGTGGCGAGCAGTACTTC.

CDR3 DNA sequence: TGTGCCAGCAGTAGCTATGGCGGGAAACACAATGAGCAGTTCTTC. The encoded protein is CASSSYGGKHNEQFF. The chain combines TRBV6-5 with TRBJ2-1; TRBD2 might be the D (6 bases). This CDR3 comprises 15 residues. Germline values: CDR1 MNHEY, CDR2 SVGAGI. V was pared by 5 bases and J by 5 bases, with 16 bases between.

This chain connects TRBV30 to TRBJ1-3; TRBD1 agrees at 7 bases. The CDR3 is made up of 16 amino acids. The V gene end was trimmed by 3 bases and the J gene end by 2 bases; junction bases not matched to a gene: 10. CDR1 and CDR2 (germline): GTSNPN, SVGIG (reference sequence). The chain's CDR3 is CAWRGAGGLAGNTIYF. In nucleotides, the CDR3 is TGTGCCTGGAGGGGAGCAGGGGGTTTAGCTGGAAACACCATATATTTT.

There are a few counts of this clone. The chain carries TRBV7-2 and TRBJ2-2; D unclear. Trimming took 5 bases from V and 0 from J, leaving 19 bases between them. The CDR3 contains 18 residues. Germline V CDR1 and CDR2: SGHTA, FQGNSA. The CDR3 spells CASSPFFKGSTNTGELFF. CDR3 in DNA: TGTGCCAGCAGCCCGTTTTTTAAAGGCTCGACGAACACCGGGGAGCTGTTTTTT.

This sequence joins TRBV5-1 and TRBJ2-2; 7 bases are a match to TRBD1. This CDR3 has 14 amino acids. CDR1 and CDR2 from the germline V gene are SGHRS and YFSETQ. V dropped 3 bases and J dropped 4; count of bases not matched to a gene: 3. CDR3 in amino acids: CASSSNRGTGELFF. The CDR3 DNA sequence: TGCGCCAGCAGCTCAAACAGGGGCACCGGGGAGCTGTTTTTT.

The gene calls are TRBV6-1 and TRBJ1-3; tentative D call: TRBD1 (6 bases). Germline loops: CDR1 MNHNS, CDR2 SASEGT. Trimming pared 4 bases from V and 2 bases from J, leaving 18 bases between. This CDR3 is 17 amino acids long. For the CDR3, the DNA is TGTGCCAGCAGTGTACTGGACAGCGGAATCACTGGAAACACCATATATTTT. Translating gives CASSVLDSGITGNTIYF.

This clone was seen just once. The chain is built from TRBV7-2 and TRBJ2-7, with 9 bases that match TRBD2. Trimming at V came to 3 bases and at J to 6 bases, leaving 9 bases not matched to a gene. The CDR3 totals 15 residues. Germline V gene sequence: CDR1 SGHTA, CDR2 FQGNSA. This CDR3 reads CASSFTTSGPSEQYF. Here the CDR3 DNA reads TGTGCCAGCAGCTTTACGACTAGCGGCCCTTCCGAGCAGTACTTC.

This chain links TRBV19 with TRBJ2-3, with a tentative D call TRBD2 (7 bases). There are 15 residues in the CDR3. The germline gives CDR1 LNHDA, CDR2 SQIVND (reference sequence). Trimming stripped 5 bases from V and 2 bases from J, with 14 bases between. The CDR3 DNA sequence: TGTGCCAGTAGTCCACAGGCGGGGGCCACAGATACGCAGTATTTT. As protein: CASSPQAGATDTQYF.

The CDR3 bases are TGTGCCAGCAGCCCCCGGGACAGGCCTTTCGGCTACACCTTC. This codes for CASSPRDRPFGYTF. The chain uses TRBV7-8 and TRBJ1-2; 8 nucleotides agree with TRBD1. The CDR3 is made up of 14 amino acids. CDR1 SGHVS and CDR2 FQNEAQ come from the germline V gene. The V segment lost 5 bases and the J segment 8 bases; nucleotides outside the gene matches: 10.

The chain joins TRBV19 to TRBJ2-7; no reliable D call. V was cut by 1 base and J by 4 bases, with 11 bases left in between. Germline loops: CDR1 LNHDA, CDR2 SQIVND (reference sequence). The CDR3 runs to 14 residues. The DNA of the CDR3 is TGTGCCAGTAGTATAGGACCTCCAGTTTACGAGCAGTACTTC. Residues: CASSIGPPVYEQYF.

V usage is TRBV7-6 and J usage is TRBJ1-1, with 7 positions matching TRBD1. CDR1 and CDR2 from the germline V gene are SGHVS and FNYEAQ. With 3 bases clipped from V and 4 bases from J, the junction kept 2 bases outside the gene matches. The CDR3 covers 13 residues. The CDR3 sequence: CASSFGTVTEAFF. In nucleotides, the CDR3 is TGTGCCAGCAGCTTCGGGACAGTCACTGAAGCTTTCTTT.

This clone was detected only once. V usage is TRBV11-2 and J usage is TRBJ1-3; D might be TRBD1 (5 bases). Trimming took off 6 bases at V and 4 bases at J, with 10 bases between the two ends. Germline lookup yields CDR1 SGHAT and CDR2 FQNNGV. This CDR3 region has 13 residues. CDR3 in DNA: TGTGCCAGCAGTTCGGGACTCGGAAACACCATATATTTT. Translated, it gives CASSSGLGNTIYF. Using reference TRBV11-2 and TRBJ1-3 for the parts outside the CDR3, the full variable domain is EAGVAQSPRYKIIEKRQSVAFWCNPISGHATLYWYQQILGQGPKLLIQFQNNGVVDDSQLPKDRFSAERLKGVDSTLKIQPAKLEDSAVYLCASSSGLGNTIYFGEGSWLTVV.

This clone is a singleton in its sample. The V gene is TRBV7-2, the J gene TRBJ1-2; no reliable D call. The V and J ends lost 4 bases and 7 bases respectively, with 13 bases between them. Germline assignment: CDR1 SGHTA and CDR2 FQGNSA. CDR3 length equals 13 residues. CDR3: CASSSEGYSGYTF. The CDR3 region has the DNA TGTGCCAGCAGCTCGGAGGGTTACAGTGGCTACACCTTC.

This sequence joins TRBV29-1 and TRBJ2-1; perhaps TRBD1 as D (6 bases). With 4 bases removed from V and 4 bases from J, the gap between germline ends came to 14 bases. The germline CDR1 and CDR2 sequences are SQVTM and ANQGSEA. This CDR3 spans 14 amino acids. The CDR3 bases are TGCAGCGTTGGAACTACGGACAGATACAATGAGCAGTTCTTC. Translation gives CSVGTTDRYNEQFF.

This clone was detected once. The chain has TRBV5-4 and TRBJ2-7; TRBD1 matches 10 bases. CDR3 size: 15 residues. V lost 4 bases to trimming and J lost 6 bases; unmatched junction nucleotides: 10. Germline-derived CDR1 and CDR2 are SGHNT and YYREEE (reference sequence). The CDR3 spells CASSGGQGDLPEQYF. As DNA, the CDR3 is TGTGCCAGCAGCGGAGGACAGGGGGACCTTCCCGAGCAGTACTTC.

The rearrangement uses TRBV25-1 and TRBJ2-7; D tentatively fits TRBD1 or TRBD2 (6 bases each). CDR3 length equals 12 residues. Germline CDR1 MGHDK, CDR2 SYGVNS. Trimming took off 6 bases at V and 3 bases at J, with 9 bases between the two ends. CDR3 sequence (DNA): TGTGCCAGCAGAGGGGGGAACTACGAGCAGTACTTC. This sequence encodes CASRGGNYEQYF.

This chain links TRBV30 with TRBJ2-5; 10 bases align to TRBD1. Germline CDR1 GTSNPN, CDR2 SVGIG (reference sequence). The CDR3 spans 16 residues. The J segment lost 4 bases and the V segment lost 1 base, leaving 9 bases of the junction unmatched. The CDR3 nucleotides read TGTGCCTGGAGTGACAGGGACAGGGGCACCCCAGAGACCCAGTACTTC. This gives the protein CAWSDRDRGTPETQYF.

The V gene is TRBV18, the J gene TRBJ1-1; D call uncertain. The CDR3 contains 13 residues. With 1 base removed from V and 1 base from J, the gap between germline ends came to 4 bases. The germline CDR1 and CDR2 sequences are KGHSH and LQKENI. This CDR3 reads CASSPLQNTEAFF. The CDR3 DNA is TGTGCCAGCTCACCACTACAGAACACTGAAGCTTTCTTT.

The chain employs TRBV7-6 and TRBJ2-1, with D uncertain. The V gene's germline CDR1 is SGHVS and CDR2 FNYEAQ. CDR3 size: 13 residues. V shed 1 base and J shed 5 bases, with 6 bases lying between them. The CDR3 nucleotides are TGTGCCAGCAGCTTAGGGGCTCACAATGAGCAGTTCTTC. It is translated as CASSLGAHNEQFF.

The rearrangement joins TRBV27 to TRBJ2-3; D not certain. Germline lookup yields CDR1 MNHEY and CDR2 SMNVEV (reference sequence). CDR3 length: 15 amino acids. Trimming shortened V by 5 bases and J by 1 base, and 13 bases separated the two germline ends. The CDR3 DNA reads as TGTGCCAGCAGTCAATTGGCTAGTCGCACAGATACGCAGTATTTT. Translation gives CASSQLASRTDTQYF.

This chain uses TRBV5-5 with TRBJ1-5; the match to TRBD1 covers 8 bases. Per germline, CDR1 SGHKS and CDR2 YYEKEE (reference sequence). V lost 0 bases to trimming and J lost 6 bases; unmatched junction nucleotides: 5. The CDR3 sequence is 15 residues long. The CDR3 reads CASSLADRVFQPQHF. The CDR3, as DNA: TGTGCCAGCAGCTTGGCGGACAGGGTCTTTCAGCCCCAGCATTTT.